Shown below are 26 T cell receptor beta chains from a single sample sequenced in a study of blood T cell repertoires in COVID-19 (dated by TCRdb to the early 2020s). Libraries came from the immunoSEQ multiplex PCR assay. Sourced from immuneACCESS, this table was stored by TCRdb with only in-frame sequences that have V and J called. A share of the clones is absent; for the studies checked, an unresolved V gene accounts for under half, and the remainder has no known explanation. The sample table holds some 220,000 clones, of which roughly four fifths were seen once. The ten largest clones add up to roughly 2.3% of the sample. Sequenced: peripheral blood. The origin of the receptors is an older woman with acute or convalescent COVID-19.

This clone appeared a single time. This chain uses TRBV11-1 with TRBJ2-5; 10 bases are a match to TRBD2. The CDR3 loop spans 15 amino acids. V lost 1 base to trimming and J lost 10 bases; unmatched junction nucleotides: 9. The germline gives CDR1 SGHAT, CDR2 FQDESV (reference sequence). This chain's CDR3 is CASSLELAGDAGQYF. The CDR3 nucleotides are TGTGCCAGCAGCTTAGAGCTAGCGGGGGATGCGGGCCAGTACTTC.

The chain is built from TRBV7-9 and TRBJ1-3; 8 bases are a match to TRBD1. The CDR3 loop spans 18 amino acids. CDR1 and CDR2 from the germline V gene are SEHNR and FQNEAQ (reference sequence). J lost 0 bases, V lost 5 bases, and 12 bases had no gene match. The CDR3 bases are TGTGCCAGCAGCCCTGGACAGGGAGGGGCAAACTCTGGAAACACCATATATTTT. Translating it yields CASSPGQGGANSGNTIYF. The whole variable domain, remainder taken from reference TRBV7-9 and TRBJ1-3, is DTGVSQNPRHKITKRGQNVTFRCDPISEHNRLYWYRQTLGQGPEFLTYFQNEAQLEKSRLLSDRFSAERPKGSFSTLEIQRTEQGDSAMYLCASSPGQGGANSGNTIYFGEGSWLTVV.

J is TRBJ1-5 and V is TRBV19; 8 positions match TRBD1. V dropped 8 bases and J dropped 2; count of bases not matched to a gene: 11. The V gene's germline CDR1 is LNHDA and CDR2 SQIVND (reference sequence). There are 16 residues in the CDR3. CDR3 in amino acids: CASRNPGGSGNQPQHF. CDR3 in DNA: TGTGCCAGTCGAAACCCAGGGGGCTCTGGCAATCAGCCCCAGCATTTT.

In this sample, this clone turned up once. The V call is TRBV18, the J call TRBJ2-3, with D possibly being TRBD2 (5 bases). V was shortened by 4 bases and J by 7 bases, with 24 bases between the two germline ends. The CDR3 length is 17 residues. Germline-derived CDR1 and CDR2 are KGHSH and LQKENI. CDR3 sequence: CASSQPTLAGVLYTQYF. The CDR3 bases are TGTGCCAGCTCACAGCCCACCCTAGCCGGGGTGCTTTATACGCAGTATTTT. Filled out from reference TRBV18 and TRBJ2-3, the complete variable domain reads NAGVMQNPRHLVRRRGQEARLRCSPMKGHSHVYWYRQLPEEGLKFMVYLQKENIIDESGMPKERFSAEFPKEGPSILRIQQVVRGDSAAYFCASSQPTLAGVLYTQYFGPGTRLTVL.

V and J are TRBV25-1 and TRBJ1-2, with D maybe TRBD1 (5 bases). The CDR3 consists of 14 residues. With 3 bases removed from V and 8 bases from J, the gap between germline ends came to 16 bases. CDR1 is MGHDK, CDR2 SYGVNS, per germline. DNA for the CDR3: TGTGCCAGCAGTGACCCGGGGGGATTCGGAGGCTACACCTTC. It translates to CASSDPGGFGGYTF.

The J gene is TRBJ2-1, the V gene TRBV2, with no clear D. The CDR3 consists of 13 residues. The germline V gene encodes CDR1 SNHLY and CDR2 FYNNEI. Trimming stripped 10 bases from V and 0 bases from J, with 10 bases between. DNA of the CDR3: TGTGCCAACGCCCGGAGCTCCTACAATGAGCAGTTCTTC. Translating it yields CANARSSYNEQFF.

The chain has TRBV18 and TRBJ1-6, with unresolved D. CDR1 is KGHSH and CDR2 is LQKENI in the germline V gene. The CDR3 runs 14 residues. V shed 4 bases and J shed 10 bases, with 14 bases lying between them. CDR3 DNA sequence: TGTGCCAGCTCACAAACGGGGATTCACTCACCCCTCCACTTT. It yields the protein CASSQTGIHSPLHF.

This clone was seen a single time. The rearrangement links TRBV7-2 to TRBJ2-3; weak D call: TRBD2 (6 bases). The CDR3 length is 15 residues. Germline CDR1 and CDR2: SGHTA and FQGNSA. Trimming took 3 bases from V and 5 from J, leaving 15 bases between them. The DNA for the CDR3 is TGTGCCAGCAGCTTTGTGGCGGGGTCGGGAGATACGCAGTATTTT. It encodes CASSFVAGSGDTQYF.

The chain recombines TRBV7-9 with TRBJ2-3, with TRBD2 identical over 7 bases. The CDR3 is 12 amino acids. With V trimmed by 4 bases and J by 8 bases, 3 bases remained unmatched. Germline V gives CDR1 SEHNR, CDR2 FQNEAQ (reference sequence). CDR3 loop: CASSSSSGTQYF. DNA for the CDR3: TGTGCCAGCAGCTCCTCTAGCGGTACGCAGTATTTT.

This clone was seen once. This chain links TRBV12-3 or TRBV12-4 with TRBJ1-2; D may be TRBD1 (6 bases). The CDR3 consists of 11 residues. The CDR3 region is CALRGAYGYTF. The CDR3 DNA reads TGTGCGCTACGGGGGGCCTATGGCTACACCTTC.

The chain couples TRBV6-6 to TRBJ2-2; a possible D gene is TRBD1 (5 bases). This CDR3 has 12 residues. Trimming took 8 bases from V and 5 from J, leaving 9 bases between them. CDR1 is MNHNY and CDR2 is SVGAGI in the germline V gene (reference sequence). The CDR3 protein is CASCRTTGELFF. In DNA, the CDR3 is TGTGCCAGCTGCCGGACAACCGGGGAGCTGTTTTTT.

The chain links TRBV19 to TRBJ1-4, with 10 bases aligning to TRBD1. The V gene's germline CDR1 is LNHDA and CDR2 SQIVND (reference sequence). V was clipped by 5 bases and J by 3 bases; unmatched bases: 9. This CDR3 is 17 amino acids long. CDR3 nucleotides: TGTGCCAGTAGTGGGAGAAGACAGGGGGCTCCTAATGAAAAACTGTTTTTT. Its translation is CASSGRRQGAPNEKLFF.

J is TRBJ2-7 and V is TRBV21-1; the listed D gene, TRBD2, was not tested against the DNA. TRBV21-1 is a pseudogene. The CDR3 loop spans 19 amino acids. The CDR3 DNA sequence: TGTGCCAGCAGCGAAGGACTAGCGGGGGGACCCTCTACGAACTACGAGCAGTACTTC. It translates to CASSEGLAGGPSTNYEQYF.

The CDR3 here is CASSGTGNGYTF. The CDR3 bases are TGTGCCAGCAGCGGGACAGGGAACGGCTACACCTTC. The rearrangement joins TRBV12-3 or TRBV12-4 to TRBJ1-2; the match to TRBD1 covers 9 bases. V lost 6 bases and J lost 8; bases outside the gene matches: 4. The CDR3 sequence is 12 residues long.

The gene calls are TRBV29-1 and TRBJ2-7; D is possibly TRBD1 (6 bases). The CDR3 has 11 residues. The V end was cut by 3 bases, the J end by 9 bases, with 12 bases between. The germline gives CDR1 SQVTM, CDR2 ANQGSEA. The DNA of the CDR3 is TGCAGCGTTGAGGGGGCGTCAGGGCAGTACTTC. This gives the protein CSVEGASGQYF.

This clone showed up just a few times. The genes are TRBV19 and TRBJ2-3; TRBD2 matches at 8 bases. The germline V gene has CDR1 LNHDA and CDR2 SQIVND (reference sequence). This CDR3 has 15 amino acids. V trimming: 5 bases; J trimming: 1 base; junction bases outside the gene matches: 5. CDR3 amino acids: CASSLGLVGTDTQYF. CDR3 coding DNA: TGTGCCAGTAGTTTGGGACTAGTGGGCACAGATACGCAGTATTTT.

This clone was recorded once. The chain uses TRBV7-8 and TRBJ1-2; D is perhaps TRBD1 (6 bases). Germline CDR1 is SGHVS and CDR2 is FQNEAQ. The CDR3 is 14 amino acids. The V gene lost 5 bases and the J gene lost 6 bases, with 16 bases spanning the gap. CDR3 coding DNA: TGTGCCAGCAGCCGACTTTCAGGGGATAATGGCTACACCTTC. This gives the protein CASSRLSGDNGYTF.

The rearrangement links TRBV9 to TRBJ1-3; D is ambiguous. This CDR3 contains 16 residues. CDR1 and CDR2 from the germline V gene are SGDLS and YYNGEE. V was clipped by 4 bases and J by 0 bases, with 14 bases between them. The CDR3 is CASSPRQASSGNTIYF. In DNA form, the CDR3 reads TGTGCCAGCAGCCCCCGCCAGGCGAGCTCTGGAAACACCATATATTTT. Looking up the rest from reference TRBV9 and TRBJ1-3 gives the full variable domain: DSGVTQTPKHLITATGQRVTLRCSPRSGDLSVYWYQQSLDQGLQFLIQYYNGEERAKGNILERFSAQQFPDLHSELNLSSLELGDSALYFCASSPRQASSGNTIYFGEGSWLTVV.

This clone showed up just a few times. The V call is TRBV20-1, the J call TRBJ1-5; 7 nucleotides line up with TRBD1. The CDR3 has 11 amino acids. Trimming cost V 3 bases and J 11 bases; bases outside gene matches: 4. Germline loops: CDR1 DFQATT, CDR2 SNEGSKA (reference sequence). DNA of the CDR3: TGCAGTGCTAGTGTGGGACAGTCCCAGCATTTT. Translating gives CSASVGQSQHF.

J is TRBJ1-2 and V is TRBV9; D gene unclear. The CDR3 is made up of 15 amino acids. Per germline, CDR1 SGDLS and CDR2 YYNGEE. The ends were cut back, 4 bases at V and 6 bases at J, with 19 bases in the middle. CDR3 residues: CASSPSVQTRNGYTF. The CDR3 region has the DNA TGTGCCAGCAGCCCTAGTGTCCAGACGAGGAATGGCTACACCTTC.

The chain links TRBV12-3 or TRBV12-4 to TRBJ1-5; D perhaps matches TRBD1 (6 bases). This CDR3 region has 13 residues. V was trimmed by 5 bases and J by 5 bases, leaving 10 bases between them. CDR3 DNA sequence: TGTGCCAGCAGTCCTCAGGGGTATCAGCCCCAGCATTTT. Encoded protein: CASSPQGYQPQHF.

J is TRBJ1-2 and V is TRBV3-1 (or the pseudogene TRBV3-2); D is perhaps TRBD1 (6 bases). Trimming took 1 base from V and 4 from J, leaving 16 bases between them. Germline CDR1 and CDR2: LGHDT and YNNKEL (reference sequence). The CDR3 totals 16 residues. The CDR3 region is CASSQGPTGMTYGYTF. CDR3 in DNA: TGTGCCAGCAGCCAAGGTCCTACAGGGATGACCTATGGCTACACCTTC.

This clone was seen once. The chain combines TRBV7-2 with TRBJ2-5, with 7 bases that match TRBD2. This CDR3 spans 15 amino acids. With V trimmed by 3 bases and J by 5 bases, 9 bases remained unmatched. The V gene's germline CDR1 is SGHTA and CDR2 FQGNSA. CDR3 sequence: CASSLQTSLWETQYF. Written as DNA, the CDR3 is TGTGCCAGCAGCTTGCAGACTAGCTTATGGGAGACCCAGTACTTC.

The chain employs TRBV7-9 and TRBJ1-5; maybe TRBD1 (5 bases). In germline, CDR1 is SEHNR, CDR2 FQNEAQ (reference sequence). V lost 5 bases and J 6 bases, leaving 11 bases between the germline ends. The CDR3 spans 13 residues. This CDR3 reads CASSRGATQPQHF. CDR3 in DNA: TGTGCCAGCAGCAGGGGAGCCACTCAGCCCCAGCATTTT.

V and J are TRBV6-5 and TRBJ1-6, with a possible D match to TRBD1 (5 bases). The CDR3 extends over 16 amino acids. CDR1 and CDR2 from the germline V gene are MNHEY and SVGAGI. The V end lost 0 bases, the J end lost 9 bases, and 15 bases lay between the germline ends. CDR3 sequence: CASSYSWGRGSSPLHF. In nucleotides, the CDR3 is TGTGCCAGCAGTTACTCATGGGGCCGAGGAAGTTCACCCCTCCACTTT.

This clone was seen a handful of times. This chain links TRBV10-3 with TRBJ1-2, with 7 positions matching TRBD1. J gave up 0 bases and V 6 bases, and 4 bases lay outside the gene matches. This CDR3 comprises 14 residues. The V gene's germline CDR1 is ENHRY and CDR2 SYGVKD. The CDR3, as DNA: TGTGCCATCAGGGGGACAGCCTCTAACTATGGCTACACCTTC. Protein: CAIRGTASNYGYTF.